This T cell receptor (beta chain) was documented in a study of CD8+ T cells in alopecia areata (dated by TCRdb to between 2017 and 2018). Looking at the study overall: Treated patients were enrolled in an open-label pilot trial of oral tofacitinib at 5 to 10 mg twice daily for moderate-to-severe alopecia areata. Tofacitinib was administered for 6 to 18 months, and 6 months of follow-up off drug were then conducted to assess delayed response and recurrence. Disease severity in treated patients was measured with the SALT score, which quantifies the percentage of affected scalp surface area. In both human patients and the C3H/HeJ mouse model, the study applied high-throughput TCRbeta sequencing to look at T cell clonal expansion in alopecia areata. In humans, TCRbeta sequencing was performed on scalp tissue and on sorted CD4+ and CD8+ peripheral blood T cells from healthy controls and from patients with patchy or totalis/universalis alopecia areata. Biopsies were taken from tofacitinib-treated patients at baseline and again at 4 and 24 weeks into treatment, and several of those patients also had a later scalp biopsy. Scalp clonality was compared across normal scalp (n=4), patchy alopecia areata scalp (n=8), and alopecia totalis/universalis scalp (n=8). The RNA source kit depended on sample type: the PAXgene miRNA kit for fixed scalp, the miRNeasy kit for PBMCs, and the RNeasy kit for mouse skin. TCRbeta CDR3 regions were amplified by immunoSEQ multiplex PCR with 35 Vbeta forward and 13 Jbeta reverse primers.

Receptor libraries were prepared by the immunoSEQ multiplex PCR assay. To provide template for TCR sequencing, every sample had RNA extracted and reverse transcribed into cDNA. First-strand cDNA was synthesized using SuperScript III with a 2:1 mix of oligo-dT and random hexamers. Amplification bias was assessed with a synthetic immune receptor repertoire, and residual bias was removed computationally. From the authors' description of their analysis: Raw reads were preprocessed to remove errors, and CDR3 was defined according to IMGT conventions as the region from the conserved cysteine to phenylalanine. Clonality was calculated as 1 minus Shannon entropy normalized by log2 of the number of productive unique TCRs. CD4 or CD8 identity of scalp clones was inferred by cross-referencing scalp TCRbeta sequences with sorted blood CD4 and CD8 repertoires. Imported from immuneACCESS, the table was reduced by TCRdb to in-frame sequences with V and J called. These copies leave out some clones; in studies compared against another copy, an unresolved V gene accounts for under half, and the cause of the remainder is not known. That table furnishes V, J and clone size, whereas the DNA furnished D and trimming. Within this sample are 120,000 to 150,000 clones, with roughly 82% of them counted one time only. The ten largest clonotypes hold just under 25% of the sample.

V is cut by 5 bases and J by 9 bases, and the space between the germline ends is 14 bases. Including the terminal cysteine and phenylalanine, the CDR3 comprises 13 residues. Only CDR3 DNA remains: 39 bases, in frame from the first base. The CDR1 and CDR2 encoded by the germline V gene (reference sequence) are LNHDA and SQIVND. About this clone itself: What this receptor recognizes is not known. No much larger clonotype is one base removed from it; base qualities were not supplied.

The research as a whole found: Because the treated cohort was small and included a single nonresponder, larger studies are needed to assess links between baseline CD8+ expansion and response. During tofacitinib treatment, many expanded lesional clones stuck around in both scalp and blood, and this persistence may partly explain why relapse happens after treatment is stopped. With tofacitinib, both scalp clonality and the number of expanded CD8+ clones among the top 100 scalp clones went down significantly. Resident alphabeta T cells in normal human skin are also sequenced, complicating scalp TCR repertoire analysis, unlike mouse skin dominated by gammadelta T cells. Shared TCR sequences between patients were less evident than in mice, which may be partly attributable to HLA diversity in the patient population. Compared with normal scalp, lesional scalp had higher clonality and more expanded CD8+ clones, particularly in alopecia totalis/universalis, a pattern that suggests antigenic drive.

Per the publication, the time point label means: around 28 days on oral tofacitinib. This specimen's treatment or condition label, interpreted: oral pan-JAK inhibitor, 5-10 mg twice daily. Lesional scalp punch biopsies and peripheral blood were collected from alopecia areata patients. PBMCs were isolated by density centrifugation and stained for CD3, CD4 and CD8, after which CD4+ and CD8+ T cells were sorted on a FACSAria. Sequences were derived from CD8+ T cells sorted from blood, sampled at week 4, from a patient treated with tofacitinib. The clonotype comes from a human donor with alopecia areata. The receptor chain draws on TRBV19 and TRBJ2-1; the D element could tentatively be TRBD1 or TRBD2, as 5 bases agree for each. The CDR3 amino acid sequence is: CASSVQGPGEQFF. The nucleotides are TGTGCCAGTAGTGTCCAGGGACCAGGTGAGCAGTTCTTC.